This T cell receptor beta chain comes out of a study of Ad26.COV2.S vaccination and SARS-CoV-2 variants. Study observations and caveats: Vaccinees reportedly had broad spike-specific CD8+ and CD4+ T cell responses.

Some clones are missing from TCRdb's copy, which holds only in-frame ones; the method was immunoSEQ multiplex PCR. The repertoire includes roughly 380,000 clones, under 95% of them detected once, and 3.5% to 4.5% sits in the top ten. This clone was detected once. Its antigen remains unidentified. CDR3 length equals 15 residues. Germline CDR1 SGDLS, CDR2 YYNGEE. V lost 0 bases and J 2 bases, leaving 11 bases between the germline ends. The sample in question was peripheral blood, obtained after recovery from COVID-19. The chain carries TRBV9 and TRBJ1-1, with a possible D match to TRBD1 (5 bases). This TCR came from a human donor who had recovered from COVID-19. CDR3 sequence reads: CASSVEGTLNTEAFF. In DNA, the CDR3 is TGTGCCAGCAGCGTAGAAGGGACTCTAAACACTGAAGCTTTCTTT.